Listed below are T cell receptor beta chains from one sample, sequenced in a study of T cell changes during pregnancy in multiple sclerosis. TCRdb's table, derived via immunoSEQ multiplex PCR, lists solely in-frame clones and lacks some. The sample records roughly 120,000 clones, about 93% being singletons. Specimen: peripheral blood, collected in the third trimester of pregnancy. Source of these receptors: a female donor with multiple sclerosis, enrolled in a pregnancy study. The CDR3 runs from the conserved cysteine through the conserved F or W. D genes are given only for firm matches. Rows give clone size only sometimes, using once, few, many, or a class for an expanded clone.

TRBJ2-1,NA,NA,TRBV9,CASSVGELVGNEQFF,TGTGCCAGCAGCGTAGGGGAGCTAGTGGGGAATGAGCAGTTCTTC
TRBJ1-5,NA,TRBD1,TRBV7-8,CASSFRDRGDQPQHF,TGTGCCAGCAGTTTCCGGGACAGGGGAGATCAGCCCCAGCATTTT
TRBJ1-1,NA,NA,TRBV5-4,CASSLAAGDTEAFF,TGTGCCAGCAGCCTGGCGGCTGGAGACACTGAAGCTTTCTTT
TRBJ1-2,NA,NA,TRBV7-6,CASSLGLGVSGYTF,TGTGCCAGCAGCTTAGGGCTGGGAGTGAGTGGCTACACCTTC
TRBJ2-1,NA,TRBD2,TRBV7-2,CASSSRGLAAYNEQFF,TGTGCCAGCAGCTCCCGGGGACTAGCGGCCTACAATGAGCAGTTCTTC
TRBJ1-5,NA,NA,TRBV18,CASSPRDTDQPQHF,TGTGCCAGCTCACCACGGGACACTGATCAGCCCCAGCATTTT
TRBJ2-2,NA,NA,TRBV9,CASSVGTTGAGELFF,TGTGCCAGCAGCGTAGGAACCACGGGGGCCGGGGAGCTGTTTTTT
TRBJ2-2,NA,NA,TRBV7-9,CASSLNRKGGEKIPGELFF,TGTGCCAGCAGCTTAAACCGGAAAGGGGGGGAGAAAATCCCCGGGGAGCTGTTTTTT
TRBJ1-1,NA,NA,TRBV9,CASSVAPGDRTAGTEAFF,TGTGCCAGCAGCGTAGCCCCAGGAGACAGGACCGCCGGGACTGAAGCTTTCTTT
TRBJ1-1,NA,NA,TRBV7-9,CASSLGDIAEAFF,TGTGCCAGCAGCTTAGGGGACATAGCTGAAGCTTTCTTT
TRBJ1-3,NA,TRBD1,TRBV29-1,CSVVIAGGAGNTIYF,TGCAGCGTTGTGATCGCAGGGGGCGCGGGAAACACCATATATTTT
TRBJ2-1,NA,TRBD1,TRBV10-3,CAISELDRVVHNEQFF,TGTGCCATCAGTGAGTTGGACAGGGTAGTACACAATGAGCAGTTCTTC
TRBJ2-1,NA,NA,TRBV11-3,CASSPRKSSYNEQFF,TGTGCCAGCAGCCCCAGAAAAAGCTCCTACAATGAGCAGTTCTTC
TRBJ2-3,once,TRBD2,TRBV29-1,CSSWTSGGPDSTDTQYF,TGCAGCTCATGGACTAGCGGGGGCCCCGATAGCACAGATACGCAGTATTTT